This T cell receptor (beta chain) originates from a study of T cell responses to AZD1222 COVID-19 vaccine (dated by TCRdb to the early 2020s). Turning to the overall study: Because spike-specific TCR depth and breadth did not differ between the two schedules, AZD1222 recipients who got a second dose at roughly 4 weeks were pooled with those who got a second dose at roughly 12 weeks. TCR sequencing was performed for 230 to 250 trial participants, of whom around 200 were given two doses of AZD1222 and around 26 were given two doses of MenACWY control vaccine. Enrollment into the trials was organized by age into subgroups of 18-55, 56-69 and 70-plus years, and those subgroups contained approximately 160, 26 and 62 TCR-sequenced participants, respectively.

What the authors observed across the whole study: Epitopes outside the regions mutated in the B.1.351 and B.1.1.7 variants were reportedly recognized by nearly half of the unique spike-specific TCRs. Conclusions about previously exposed vaccinees are limited, since just six AZD1222 recipients were seropositive for SARS-CoV-2 at baseline. Because no samples from the day 14 peak response were available, repertoires could be characterized only after the peak T cell response. The 56-69-year group was small, and its depth increase did not reach significance, likely because of low power. After two AZD1222 doses, both the breadth and the depth of spike-specific TCRs were significantly higher than at day 0 and than in MenACWY recipients. Most participants were white British and females outnumbered males, and the authors suggested that clonal diversity may have been underestimated. CD4 TCRs associated with the vaccine covered the entire spike protein, and the dominant responses were in regions 160-218 and 743-854.

Regarding this clone: There is no known antigen for this receptor. The sample holds no much larger clone one base away, and base qualities are not on file.

The CDR3 regions of human TCRbeta chains were analyzed by immunosequencing. The source study handled its data this way. Repertoire TCRs were checked for matches against a reference library of SARS-CoV-2-specific TCRs that had been generated using the MIRA antigen-specificity platform. Breadth was defined as the fraction of unique TCRs that were SARS-CoV-2-associated. Depth was defined as the fraction of total T cells that were SARS-CoV-2-associated. Each spike-specific TCR was assigned to its reactive spike region and to a CD4 or CD8 class using the MIRA data. Log10-transformed breadth and depth values were compared by one-way ANOVA with Sidak's multiple comparisons tests. The clones in this table, taken by TCRdb from immuneACCESS, are in-frame only. Not every clone is retained; where verified, under half of the shortfall comes from an unresolved V gene, and the cause of the rest is unknown. D and trimming were read from the DNA, whereas the V and J calls and clone size are those reported in that table. In all, the sample holds approximately 180,000 clones, and around 90% of those were seen once. The ten biggest clones cover around 1.6% of the sample.

Taken with the paper, the label for time point translates to: baseline before first vaccination. Vaccinee samples came from UK trials COV001 and COV002, including a single-blind randomized controlled phase 2/3 trial of AZD1222 (ChAdOx1 nCoV-19) in healthy adults. Trial participant PBMC samples were collected at day 0 and day 28 after the second dose for TCRbeta chain sequencing. Deletion took 4 bases off V and 1 base off J, with a span of 7 bases between the germline ends. The germline V gene supplies CDR1 SQVTM and CDR2 ANQGSEA. From the cysteine through the phenylalanine, the CDR3 covers 12 amino acids. The entry retains the CDR3 DNA only, 36 bases that are in frame from base 1.

The sequencing used peripheral blood, collected on day 0 of AZD1222 vaccination. The TCR comes from an adult in good health. The rearranged segments are TRBV29-1 and TRBJ1-1; no confident D gene assignment can be made. The CDR3 reads as follows: CSVASTNTEAFF. At the DNA level, the sequence is TGCAGCGTTGCCTCGACGAACACTGAAGCTTTCTTT.